These 10 T cell receptor beta chains were all obtained from the same sample, sequenced in a study of siplizumab effects on memory and regulatory T cells (dated by TCRdb to between 2017 and 2020). Libraries were prepared through the immunoSEQ multiplex PCR assay. Sourced from immuneACCESS, this table was stored by TCRdb with only in-frame sequences that have V and J called. A share of the clones is absent; for the studies checked, an unresolved V gene accounts for under half, and the remainder has no known explanation. Across this sample there are some 88,000 clones, with about nine tenths seen only once. About 15% of the sample rests with the top ten. Sequences were obtained from CD4+ T cells sorted from blood. The receptors here all came from a human donor in good health.

The rearrangement uses TRBV7-8 and TRBJ1-1; a possible D gene is TRBD1 (6 bases). Germline V gene data show CDR1 as SGHVS and CDR2 as FQNEAQ. The CDR3 contains 16 residues. V was clipped by 5 bases and J by 0 bases, with 16 bases between them. CDR3 sequence (DNA): TGTGCCAGCAGCCCACTCCGGGGGCCACTGAACACTGAAGCTTTCTTT. This encodes CASSPLRGPLNTEAFF.

The chain has TRBV27 and TRBJ1-4; unclear D gene. The CDR3 runs 16 residues. Germline V gene lookup returns CDR1 MNHEY and CDR2 SMNVEV (reference sequence). V shed 5 bases and J shed 10 bases, with 23 bases lying between them. The CDR3: CASSQRTPRPGGKLFF. The CDR3 DNA sequence: TGTGCCAGCAGTCAACGAACACCCCGGCCGGGAGGAAAACTGTTTTTT.

As for this clone: The junction departs from germline at one end; a sequencing error may be responsible. The chain is built from TRBV2 and TRBJ2-3, with D tentatively TRBD1 or TRBD2 (5 bases each). The CDR3 is 14 amino acids. Germline V gene data show CDR1 as SNHLY and CDR2 as FYNNEI. Written as DNA, the CDR3 is TGTGCCAGCCGGGGCATCTCTAGCACAGATGCGCAGTATTTT. This translates into CASRGISSTDAQYF.

The chain combines TRBV2 with TRBJ2-7; perhaps D is TRBD1 or TRBD2 (5 bases each). The V end was cut by 6 bases, the J end by 7 bases, with 19 bases between. This CDR3 contains 14 residues. Germline V gene lookup returns CDR1 SNHLY and CDR2 FYNNEI. As DNA, the CDR3 is TGTGCCAGCAGAGCCGGGACGAACCTGGGAGAGCAGTACTTC. It encodes CASRAGTNLGEQYF.

This chain connects TRBV27 to TRBJ1-1; 7 bases fit TRBD1. J was trimmed by 0 bases and V by 3 bases; bases with no gene match: 4. Germline values: CDR1 MNHEY, CDR2 SMNVEV (reference sequence). This CDR3 is 15 amino acids long. The CDR3 sequence: CASSFLTGVNTEAFF. DNA for the CDR3: TGTGCCAGCAGTTTCCTTACAGGGGTGAACACTGAAGCTTTCTTT.

The gene calls are TRBV28 and TRBJ1-2, with D uncertain. V was clipped by 8 bases and J by 8 bases, with 12 bases between them. Germline lookup yields CDR1 MDHEN and CDR2 SYDVKM. The CDR3 covers 11 residues. CDR3 DNA: TGTGCCAGCCTTACGGTGGGAGGCTACACCTTC. It yields the protein CASLTVGGYTF.

The gene calls are TRBV19 and TRBJ2-7, with 9 bases fitting TRBD2. In germline, CDR1 is LNHDA, CDR2 SQIVND (reference sequence). Trimming removed 3 bases from V and 2 bases from J; junction bases left unmatched: 8. The length of the CDR3 is 16 residues. CDR3 in amino acids: CASSIGSGSLAYEQYF. The CDR3 coding sequence is TGTGCCAGTAGTATCGGTAGCGGGAGTCTTGCCTACGAGCAGTACTTC.

The chain employs TRBV5-1 and TRBJ1-3; possible D gene TRBD1, 6 bases. CDR3 size: 14 residues. Trimming removed 5 bases from V and 4 bases from J, with 13 bases in between. The germline V gene encodes CDR1 SGHRS and CDR2 YFSETQ. The CDR3 reads CASSPRGHGNTIYF. The CDR3 nucleotides read TGCGCCAGCAGTCCACGGGGACACGGAAACACCATATATTTT.

The CDR3 here is CASCSSGSSYNEQFF. CDR3 bases: TGTGCCAGCTGTTCTAGCGGGAGTTCCTACAATGAGCAGTTCTTC. The chain couples TRBV27 to TRBJ2-1; 10 bases align to TRBD2. Germline V gene data show CDR1 as MNHEY and CDR2 as SMNVEV (reference sequence). The junction had 5 bases not matched to a gene; V was cut back by 8 bases and J by 1 base. This CDR3 spans 15 amino acids.

The chain carries TRBV29-1 and TRBJ2-3; possibly TRBD2 for D (6 bases). This CDR3 region has 14 residues. CDR1 and CDR2 from the germline V gene are SQVTM and ANQGSEA. V was cut by 6 bases and J by 0 bases, with 13 bases left in between. The CDR3 is CSVTPGTSTDTQYF. The CDR3 DNA reads TGCAGCGTCACGCCCGGGACTAGCACAGATACGCAGTATTTT.